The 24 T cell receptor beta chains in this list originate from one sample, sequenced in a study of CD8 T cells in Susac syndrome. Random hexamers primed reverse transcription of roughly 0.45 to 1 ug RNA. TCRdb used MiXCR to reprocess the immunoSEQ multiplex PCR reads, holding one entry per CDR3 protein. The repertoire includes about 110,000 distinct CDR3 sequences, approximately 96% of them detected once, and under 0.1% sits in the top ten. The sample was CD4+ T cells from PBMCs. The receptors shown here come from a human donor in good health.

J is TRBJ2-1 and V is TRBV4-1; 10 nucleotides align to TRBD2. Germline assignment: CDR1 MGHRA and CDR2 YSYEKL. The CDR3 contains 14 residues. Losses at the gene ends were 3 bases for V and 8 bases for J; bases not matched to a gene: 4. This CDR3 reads CASSQGLAMYEQFF. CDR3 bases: TGCGCCAGCAGCCAGGGACTAGCGATGTATGAGCAGTTCTTC.

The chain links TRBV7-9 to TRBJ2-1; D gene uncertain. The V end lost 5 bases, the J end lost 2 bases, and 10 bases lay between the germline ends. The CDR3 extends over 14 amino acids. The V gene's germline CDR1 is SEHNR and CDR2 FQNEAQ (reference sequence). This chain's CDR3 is CASSDTTAYNEQFF. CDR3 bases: TGTGCCAGCAGCGACACGACGGCCTACAATGAGCAGTTCTTC.

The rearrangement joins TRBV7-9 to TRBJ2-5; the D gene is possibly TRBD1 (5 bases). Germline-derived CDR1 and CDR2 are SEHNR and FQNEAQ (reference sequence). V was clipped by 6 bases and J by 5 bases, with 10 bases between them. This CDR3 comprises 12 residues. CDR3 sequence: CASSTGSETQYF. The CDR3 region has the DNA TGTGCCAGCAGTACAGGCTCCGAGACCCAGTACTTC.

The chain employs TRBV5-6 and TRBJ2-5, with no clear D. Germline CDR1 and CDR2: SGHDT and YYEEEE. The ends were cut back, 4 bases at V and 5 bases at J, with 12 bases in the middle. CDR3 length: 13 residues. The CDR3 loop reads CASSRDSRETQYF. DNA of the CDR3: TGTGCCAGCAGCAGGGATTCCAGGGAGACCCAGTACTTC. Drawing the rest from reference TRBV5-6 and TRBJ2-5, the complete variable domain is DAGVTQSPTHLIKTRGQQVTLRCSPKSGHDTVSWYQQALGQGPQFIFQYYEEEERQRGNFPDRFSGHQFPNYSSELNVNALLLGDSALYLCASSRDSRETQYFGPGTRLLVL.

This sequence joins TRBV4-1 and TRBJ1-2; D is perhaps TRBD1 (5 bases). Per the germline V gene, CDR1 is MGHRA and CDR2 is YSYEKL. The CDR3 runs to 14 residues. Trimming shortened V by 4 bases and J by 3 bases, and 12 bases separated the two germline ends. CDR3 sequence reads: CASSPGWGDYGYTF. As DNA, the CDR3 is TGCGCCAGCAGCCCAGGGTGGGGGGACTATGGCTACACCTTC.

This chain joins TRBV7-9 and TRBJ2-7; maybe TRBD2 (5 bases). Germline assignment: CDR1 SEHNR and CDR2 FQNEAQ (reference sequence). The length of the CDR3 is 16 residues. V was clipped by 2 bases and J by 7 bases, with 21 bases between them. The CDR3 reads CASSLWTPGKEGEQYF. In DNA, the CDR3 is TGTGCCAGCAGCTTATGGACCCCCGGGAAAGAAGGGGAGCAGTACTTC.

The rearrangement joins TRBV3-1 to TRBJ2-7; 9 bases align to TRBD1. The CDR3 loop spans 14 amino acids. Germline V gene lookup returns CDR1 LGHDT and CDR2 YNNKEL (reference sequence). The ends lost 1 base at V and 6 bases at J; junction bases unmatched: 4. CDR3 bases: TGTGCCAGCAGCCAAGTACAGGGGGCGGGCGAGCAGTACTTC. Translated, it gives CASSQVQGAGEQYF.

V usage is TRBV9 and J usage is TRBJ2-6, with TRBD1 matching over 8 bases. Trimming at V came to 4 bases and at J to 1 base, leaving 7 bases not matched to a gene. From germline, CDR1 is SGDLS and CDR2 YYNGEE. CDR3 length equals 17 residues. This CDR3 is CASSPGQGLSGANVLTF. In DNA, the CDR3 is TGTGCCAGCAGCCCTGGACAGGGTCTATCTGGGGCCAACGTCCTGACTTTC.

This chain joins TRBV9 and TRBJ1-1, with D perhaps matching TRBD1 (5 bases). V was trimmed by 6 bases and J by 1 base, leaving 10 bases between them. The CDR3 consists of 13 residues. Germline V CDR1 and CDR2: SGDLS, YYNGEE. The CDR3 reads CASNQGQNTEAFF. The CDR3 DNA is TGTGCCAGCAACCAAGGACAGAACACTGAAGCTTTCTTT.

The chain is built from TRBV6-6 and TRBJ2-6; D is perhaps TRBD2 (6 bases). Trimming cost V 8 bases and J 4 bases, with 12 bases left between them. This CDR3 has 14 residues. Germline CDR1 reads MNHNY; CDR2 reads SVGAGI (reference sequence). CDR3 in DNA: TGTGCCAGCCGGGCAGGAGGGGGGGCCAACGTCCTGACTTTC. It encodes CASRAGGGANVLTF.

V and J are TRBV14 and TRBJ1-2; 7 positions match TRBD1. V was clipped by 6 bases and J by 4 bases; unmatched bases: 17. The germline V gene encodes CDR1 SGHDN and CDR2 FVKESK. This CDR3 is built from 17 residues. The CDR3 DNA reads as TGTGCCAGCAGGCTCGGGACAGACAGCCCCTACTCCTATGGCTACACCTTC. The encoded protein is CASRLGTDSPYSYGYTF.

In DNA, the CDR3 is TGTGCCAGCAGTTTCTATCGGAGCTCCTACGAGCAGTACTTC. This codes for CASSFYRSSYEQYF. The chain is built from TRBV6-2 or TRBV6-3 and TRBJ2-7; D unclear. In germline, CDR1 is MNHEY, CDR2 SVGEGT. The ends were cut back, 4 bases at V and 0 bases at J, with 10 bases in the middle. The CDR3 totals 14 residues.

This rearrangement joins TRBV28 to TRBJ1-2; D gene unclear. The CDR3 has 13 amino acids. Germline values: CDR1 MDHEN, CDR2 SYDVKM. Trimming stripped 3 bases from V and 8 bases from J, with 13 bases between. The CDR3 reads CASSFGIGRGYTF. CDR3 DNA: TGTGCCAGCAGTTTTGGGATAGGGCGAGGCTACACCTTC.

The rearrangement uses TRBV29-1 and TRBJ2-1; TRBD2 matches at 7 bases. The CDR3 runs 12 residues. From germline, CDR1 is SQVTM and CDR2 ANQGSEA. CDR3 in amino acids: CRVGGRANEQFF. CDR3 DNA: TGCAGGGTAGGAGGGAGGGCCAATGAGCAGTTCTTC.

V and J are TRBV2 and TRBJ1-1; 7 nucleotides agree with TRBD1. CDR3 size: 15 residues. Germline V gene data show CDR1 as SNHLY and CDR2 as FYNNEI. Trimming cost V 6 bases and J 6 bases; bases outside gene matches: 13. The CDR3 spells CASRTGINLSAEAFF. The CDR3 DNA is TGTGCCAGCAGGACAGGGATTAACTTGTCGGCTGAAGCTTTCTTT.

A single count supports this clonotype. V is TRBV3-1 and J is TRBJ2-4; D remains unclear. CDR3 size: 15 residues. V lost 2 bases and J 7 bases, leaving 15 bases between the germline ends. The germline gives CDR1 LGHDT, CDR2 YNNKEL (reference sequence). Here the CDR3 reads CASSQYIGLGNIQYF. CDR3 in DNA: TGTGCCAGCAGCCAATACATCGGCCTAGGGAACATTCAGTACTTC.

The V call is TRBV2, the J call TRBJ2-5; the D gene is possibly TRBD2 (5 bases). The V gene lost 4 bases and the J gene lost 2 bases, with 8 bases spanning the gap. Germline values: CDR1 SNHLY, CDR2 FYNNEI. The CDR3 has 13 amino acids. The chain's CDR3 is CASSVRGQETQYF. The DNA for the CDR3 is TGTGCCAGCAGTGTTCGGGGTCAAGAGACCCAGTACTTC.

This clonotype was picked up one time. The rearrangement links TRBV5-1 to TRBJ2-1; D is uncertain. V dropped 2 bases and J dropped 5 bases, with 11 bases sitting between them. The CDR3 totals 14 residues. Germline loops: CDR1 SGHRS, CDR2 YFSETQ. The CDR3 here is CASSFLRPDNEQFF. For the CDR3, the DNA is TGCGCCAGCAGCTTCCTGCGGCCGGACAATGAGCAGTTCTTC.

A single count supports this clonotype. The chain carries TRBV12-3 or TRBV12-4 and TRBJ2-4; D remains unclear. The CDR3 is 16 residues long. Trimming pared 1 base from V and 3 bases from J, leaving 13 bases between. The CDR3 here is CASSLVLVGDKNIQYF. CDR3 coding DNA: TGTGCCAGCAGTTTAGTGTTGGTTGGGGACAAAAACATTCAGTACTTC.

This CDR3 reads CASSAGRGGETQYF. The CDR3 region has the DNA TGTGCCAGCAGCGCGGGACGTGGGGGAGAGACCCAGTACTTC. This chain uses TRBV5-4 with TRBJ2-5; possibly TRBD2 for D (6 bases). The CDR3 loop spans 14 amino acids. The germline V gene encodes CDR1 SGHNT and CDR2 YYREEE (reference sequence). Deletions cut 4 bases from V and 4 bases from J, with 14 bases between.

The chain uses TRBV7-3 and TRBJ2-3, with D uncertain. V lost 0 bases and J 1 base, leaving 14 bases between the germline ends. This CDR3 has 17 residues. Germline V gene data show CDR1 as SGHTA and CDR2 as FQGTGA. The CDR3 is CASSLTPLTGGTDTQYF. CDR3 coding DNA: TGTGCCAGCAGCTTAACCCCACTGACGGGCGGCACAGATACGCAGTATTTT.

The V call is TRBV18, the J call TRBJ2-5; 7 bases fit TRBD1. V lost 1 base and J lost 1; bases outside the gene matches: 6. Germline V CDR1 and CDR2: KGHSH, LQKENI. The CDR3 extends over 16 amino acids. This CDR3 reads CASSPLGQIFQETQYF. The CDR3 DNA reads TGTGCCAGCTCACCACTGGGACAGATTTTCCAAGAGACCCAGTACTTC.

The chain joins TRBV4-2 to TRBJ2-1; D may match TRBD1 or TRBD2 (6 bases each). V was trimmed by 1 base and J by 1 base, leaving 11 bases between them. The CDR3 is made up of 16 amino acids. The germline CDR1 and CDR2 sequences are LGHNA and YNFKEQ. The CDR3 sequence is CASSQGWRGSYNEQFF. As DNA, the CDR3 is TGTGCCAGCAGCCAAGGTTGGAGGGGGTCCTACAATGAGCAGTTCTTC.

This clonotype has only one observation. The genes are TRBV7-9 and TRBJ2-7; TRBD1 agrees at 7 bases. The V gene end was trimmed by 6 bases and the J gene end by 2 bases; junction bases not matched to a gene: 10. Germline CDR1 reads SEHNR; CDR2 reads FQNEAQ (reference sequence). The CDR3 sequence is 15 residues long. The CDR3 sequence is CASSLPVGTAYEQYF. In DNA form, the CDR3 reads TGTGCCAGCAGTTTACCCGTCGGGACAGCCTACGAGCAGTACTTC.